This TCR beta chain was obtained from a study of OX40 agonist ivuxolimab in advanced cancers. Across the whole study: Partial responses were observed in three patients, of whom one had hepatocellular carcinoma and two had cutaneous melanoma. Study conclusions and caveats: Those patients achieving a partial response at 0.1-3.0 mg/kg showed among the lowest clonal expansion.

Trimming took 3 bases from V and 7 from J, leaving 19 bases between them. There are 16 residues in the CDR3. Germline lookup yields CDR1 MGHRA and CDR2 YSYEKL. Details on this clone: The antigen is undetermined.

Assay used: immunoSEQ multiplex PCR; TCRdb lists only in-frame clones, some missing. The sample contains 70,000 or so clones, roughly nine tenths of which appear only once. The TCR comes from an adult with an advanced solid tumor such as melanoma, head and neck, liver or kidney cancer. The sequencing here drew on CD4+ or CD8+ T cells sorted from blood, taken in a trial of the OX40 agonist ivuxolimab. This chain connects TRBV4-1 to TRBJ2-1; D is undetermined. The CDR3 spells CASSQSVVALRNEQFF. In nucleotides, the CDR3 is TGCGCCAGCAGCCAGAGCGTAGTTGCCCTGCGGAATGAGCAGTTCTTC.